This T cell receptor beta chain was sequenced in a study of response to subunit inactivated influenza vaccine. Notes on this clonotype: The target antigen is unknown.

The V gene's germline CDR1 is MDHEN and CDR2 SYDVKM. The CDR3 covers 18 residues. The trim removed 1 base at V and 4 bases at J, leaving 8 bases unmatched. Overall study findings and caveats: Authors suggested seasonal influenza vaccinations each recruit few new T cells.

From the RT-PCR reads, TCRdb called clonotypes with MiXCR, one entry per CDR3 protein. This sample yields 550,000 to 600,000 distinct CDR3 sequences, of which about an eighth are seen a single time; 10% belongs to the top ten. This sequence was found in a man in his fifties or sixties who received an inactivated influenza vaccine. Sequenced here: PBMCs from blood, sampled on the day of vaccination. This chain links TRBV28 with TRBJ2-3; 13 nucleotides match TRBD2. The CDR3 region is CASSLFLGTSGVADTQYF. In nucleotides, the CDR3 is TGTGCCAGCAGTTTATTTCTTGGGACTAGCGGGGTGGCAGATACGCAGTATTTT. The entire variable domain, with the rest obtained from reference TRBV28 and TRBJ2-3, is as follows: DVKVTQSSRYLVKRTGEKVFLECVQDMDHENMFWYRQDPGLGLRLIYFSYDVKMKEKGDIPEGYSVSREKKERFSLILESASTNQTSMYLCASSLFLGTSGVADTQYFGPGTRLTVL.